One sample yielded the 15 T cell receptor beta chains listed below, sequenced in a study of shared clonotypes between healthy human individuals. The protocol was immunoSEQ multiplex PCR, while the TCRdb copy is restricted to in-frame clones and leaves out a portion. This repertoire shows approximately 640,000 clones, roughly 87% found once; its top ten account for 34%. Sequenced: memory CD8+ T cells from PBMCs. Subset described: CD45RO+ cells pooled with CCR7-negative TemRA cells. The receptor source for this set is a man between 18 and 35 years old in good health. Some clones in this sample may be carry-over from other donors' samples.

This rearrangement joins TRBV25-1 to TRBJ1-3; no firm D call. Trimming cost V 2 bases and J 4 bases, with 9 bases left between them. Germline CDR1 and CDR2: MGHDK and SYGVNS. CDR3 size: 14 residues. The CDR3 here is CASSEMGPGNTIYF. The CDR3 nucleotides are TGTGCCAGCAGTGAAATGGGCCCGGGAAACACCATATATTTT.

The chain has TRBV7-9 and TRBJ1-5; D gene uncertain. The CDR3 loop spans 17 amino acids. Germline loops: CDR1 SEHNR, CDR2 FQNEAQ (reference sequence). The V end was cut by 2 bases, the J end by 0 bases, with 14 bases between. Here the CDR3 DNA reads TGTGCCAGCAGCTTATCCCCCATGGGGTATAGCAATCAGCCCCAGCATTTT. Amino acid sequence: CASSLSPMGYSNQPQHF.

This clone has only one observation. V gene TRBV29-1 combines with J gene TRBJ2-1; 9 nucleotides align to TRBD2. With V trimmed by 0 bases and J by 3 bases, 9 bases remained unmatched. CDR1 and CDR2 (germline): SQVTM, ANQGSEA. The CDR3 runs 17 residues. CDR3 sequence: CSVEDLGRLAVYNEQFF. DNA of the CDR3: TGCAGCGTTGAAGACCTCGGAAGACTAGCGGTCTACAATGAGCAGTTCTTC.

The gene calls are TRBV21-1 and TRBJ1-1; the D call TRBD1 from the table was never checked on the DNA. TRBV21-1 is a recognized pseudogene. This CDR3 has 16 residues. Here the CDR3 reads CASSTPGDWRNTEAFF. The DNA of the CDR3 is TGTGCCAGCAGCACTCCAGGGGATTGGCGAAACACTGAAGCTTTCTTT.

The V and J genes are TRBV11-2 and TRBJ2-1; D gene uncertain. The CDR3 contains 12 residues. CDR1 is SGHAT and CDR2 is FQNNGV in the germline V gene. V was pared by 1 base and J by 6 bases, with 4 bases between. Here the CDR3 DNA reads TGTGCCAGCAGCTTAGCGTTCAATGAGCAGTTCTTC. Amino acid sequence: CASSLAFNEQFF.

The chain uses TRBV6-5 and TRBJ1-4; 7 nucleotides align to TRBD1. Trimming removed 2 bases from V and 11 bases from J; junction bases left unmatched: 5. From germline, CDR1 is MNHEY and CDR2 SVGAGI. The CDR3 contains 13 residues. The CDR3 DNA sequence: TGTGCCAGCAGTTACCCCGGGACAGCGAAACTGTTTTTT. Translation: CASSYPGTAKLFF.

The sample holds one count of this clone. CDR3 in DNA: TGCGCCAGCAGCCAAGGGGGGTTTAACACTGAAGCTTTCTTT. Its translation is CASSQGGFNTEAFF. The chain links TRBV4-1 to TRBJ1-1; TRBD1 might be the D (5 bases). The CDR3 covers 14 residues. CDR1 is MGHRA, CDR2 YSYEKL, per germline. V was clipped by 1 base and J by 2 bases, with 8 bases between them.

The chain uses TRBV11-2 and TRBJ2-3, with D possibly matching TRBD2 (5 bases). This CDR3 comprises 13 residues. Trimming cost V 4 bases and J 6 bases, with 11 bases left between them. CDR1 and CDR2 from the germline V gene are SGHAT and FQNNGV. CDR3 sequence reads: CASSSGGRDTQYF. The DNA of the CDR3 is TGTGCCAGCAGCTCTGGAGGAAGGGATACGCAGTATTTT.

The chain recombines TRBV28 with TRBJ2-7; TRBD2 agrees at 13 bases. Germline CDR1 reads MDHEN; CDR2 reads SYDVKM. V trimming: 5 bases; J trimming: 5 bases; junction bases outside the gene matches: 6. The CDR3 spans 15 residues. The CDR3, as DNA: TGTGCCAGCAGTGCCGGACTAGCGGGAGTCAACGAGCAGTACTTC. This translates into CASSAGLAGVNEQYF.

The chain links TRBV6-1 to TRBJ2-5; D ambiguous. Germline V gene sequence: CDR1 MNHNS, CDR2 SASEGT. Trimming removed 5 bases at V and 11 bases at J, with 6 bases between. CDR3 length: 9 residues. CDR3 amino acids: CASSILQYF. The CDR3 region has the DNA TGTGCCAGCAGTATACTACAGTACTTC.

V and J are TRBV7-8 and TRBJ2-1; TRBD2 matches 9 bases. Trimming at V came to 4 bases and at J to 7 bases, leaving 8 bases not matched to a gene. The CDR3 sequence is 15 residues long. CDR1 and CDR2 from the germline V gene are SGHVS and FQNEAQ. The CDR3 DNA sequence: TGTGCCAGCAGCTCCGGGACTAGCTTTTGGAATGAGCAGTTCTTC. Translated, it gives CASSSGTSFWNEQFF.

This chain uses TRBV6-5 with TRBJ1-2; D unclear. This CDR3 has 11 residues. The germline V gene encodes CDR1 MNHEY and CDR2 SVGAGI. V lost 8 bases to trimming and J lost 5 bases, with 9 bases between them. This chain's CDR3 is CASWWRYGYTF. In DNA, the CDR3 is TGTGCCAGCTGGTGGAGATATGGCTACACCTTC.

Remarks on this clone: In the same sample, other DNA sequences code for this CDR3. CDR3 sequence reads: CASRETGGNQPQHF. In DNA form, the CDR3 reads TGTGCCAGCAGAGAAACAGGGGGCAATCAGCCCCAGCATTTT. V is TRBV6-1 and J is TRBJ1-5, with 7 bases aligning to TRBD1. The CDR3 is made up of 14 amino acids. Trimming at V came to 6 bases and at J to 2 bases, leaving 4 bases not matched to a gene. Germline CDR1 reads MNHNS; CDR2 reads SASEGT.

This chain connects TRBV4-1 to TRBJ2-5, with 8 bases matching TRBD2. The CDR3 covers 17 residues. V gave up 3 bases and J gave up 5 bases; unmatched junction bases: 14. Germline V gene sequence: CDR1 MGHRA, CDR2 YSYEKL. CDR3 sequence reads: CASSQGWGTSDLETQYF. In nucleotides, the CDR3 is TGCGCCAGCAGCCAGGGGTGGGGGACTAGTGATTTGGAGACCCAGTACTTC.

This clone is a singleton in its sample. CDR3 in amino acids: CASSLGTFAAQNTEAFF. The CDR3 DNA follows: TGTGCCAGCAGCTTAGGCACGTTTGCGGCACAGAACACTGAAGCTTTCTTT. The chain carries TRBV11-2 and TRBJ1-1; D unresolved. V was clipped by 1 base and J by 1 base, with 16 bases between them. Germline loops: CDR1 SGHAT, CDR2 FQNNGV. This CDR3 is 17 amino acids long.